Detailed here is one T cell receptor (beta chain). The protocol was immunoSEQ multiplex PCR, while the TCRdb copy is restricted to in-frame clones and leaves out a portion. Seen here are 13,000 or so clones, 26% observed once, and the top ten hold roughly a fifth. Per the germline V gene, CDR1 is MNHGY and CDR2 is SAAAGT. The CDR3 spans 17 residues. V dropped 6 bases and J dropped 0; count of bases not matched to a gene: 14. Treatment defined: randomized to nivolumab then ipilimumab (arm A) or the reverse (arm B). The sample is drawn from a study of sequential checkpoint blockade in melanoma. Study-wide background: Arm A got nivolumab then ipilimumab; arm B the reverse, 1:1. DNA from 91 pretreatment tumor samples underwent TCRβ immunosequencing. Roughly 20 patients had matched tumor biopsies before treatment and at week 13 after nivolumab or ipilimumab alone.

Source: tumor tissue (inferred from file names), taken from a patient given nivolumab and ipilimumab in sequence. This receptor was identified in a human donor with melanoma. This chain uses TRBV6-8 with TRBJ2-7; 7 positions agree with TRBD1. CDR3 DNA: TGTGCCAGCAGCCCCCTAGCTGACAGGGCGGACTCCTACGAGCAGTACTTC. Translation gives CASSPLADRADSYEQYF.